The clone carrying this T cell receptor (beta chain) showed up just a few times. The data were obtained in a study of response to subunit inactivated influenza vaccine. TCRdb fed the RT-PCR reads into MiXCR, producing one record per CDR3 protein. The table records more than 550,000 distinct CDR3 sequences, 11% of them present only once. The germline CDR1 and CDR2 sequences are DFQATT and SNEGSKA (reference sequence). This CDR3 has 13 residues. V was cut by 1 base and J by 1 base, with 7 bases left in between. Another study also made use of these data, one on T cells expressing NK-cell markers. That work adds: For TCR beta, cDNA was produced by 5'RACE template switching with UMIs. Cells sorted as CD3+CD56+NKG2C+, CD3+CD56+NKG2C- and CD3+CD56-NKG2C+ T cells supplied the TCR beta repertoires. Seven HCMV-seropositive donors and one seronegative donor made up the eight sequenced donors. What remained unclear was the HCMV specificity of expanded NKG2C+ T cell clones.

The material sequenced was PBMCs from blood, taken on the day of vaccination. This clonotype was sampled from a man aged 45-65 years who received an inactivated influenza vaccine. The rearrangement joins TRBV20-1 to TRBJ1-2; TRBD1 is a possible D gene (5 bases). In DNA, the CDR3 is TGCAGTGCTAGAGTCGACAGTAACTATGGCTACACCTTC. Its translation is CSARVDSNYGYTF.